This TCR beta chain was identified in a study of cytomegalovirus exposure and HLA in healthy donors. Background on the study: From approximately 170 million T cells, an earlier analysis saw 110 million or so unique TCR beta sequences.

The PCR contained 60 Vbeta and 13 Jbeta primers. Sequencing was performed with immunoSEQ multiplex PCR; in TCRdb, only in-frame clones are kept and a portion is missing. The sample includes 160,000 or so clones, roughly 80% of them seen just once. A single count supports this clone. Its specificity is unknown. General study results and limits: In a later analysis, HLA-associated beta chains showed higher expansion and lower generation probabilities than comparable chains. Cytomegalovirus-associated TCR beta chains were listed, numbering more than 150. The authors later found most CMV-associated TCR beta chains appeared HLA-restricted.

The germline V gene encodes CDR1 MNHEY and CDR2 SVGAGI. The V and J ends lost 2 bases and 3 bases respectively, with 7 bases between them. The CDR3 covers 13 residues. The sample taken for sequencing was PBMCs. The clonotype was recovered from a young man in good health and CMV-seropositive. The J gene is TRBJ1-1, the V gene TRBV6-5; TRBD1 is a possible D gene (5 bases). As DNA, the CDR3 is TGTGCCAGCAGTTACAGGGGTGACACTGAAGCTTTCTTT. It encodes CASSYRGDTEAFF.